This passage covers 25 T cell receptor beta chains from one sample sequenced in a study of cytomegalovirus exposure and HLA in healthy donors. Amplification used 60 Vbeta primers and 13 Jbeta primers. Libraries were prepared by immunoSEQ multiplex PCR; TCRdb keeps only in-frame clonotypes and omits some of them. The table counts 190,000 or so clones; less than 0.85% lies in the top ten. The sample taken for sequencing was PBMCs. Every receptor here comes from a boy aged 5-17 years in good health and CMV-seronegative.

V and J are TRBV18 and TRBJ2-3; TRBD2 matches at 13 bases. Losses at the gene ends were 2 bases for V and 0 bases for J; bases not matched to a gene: 5. The CDR3 totals 18 residues. Per the germline V gene, CDR1 is KGHSH and CDR2 is LQKENI. The CDR3 region has the DNA TGTGCCAGCTCACCAACTAGCGGGGGGGCCCTGAGCACAGATACGCAGTATTTT. This sequence encodes CASSPTSGGALSTDTQYF.

The J gene is TRBJ2-1, the V gene TRBV4-1; D may be TRBD2 (6 bases). Deletions cut 0 bases from V and 6 bases from J, with 18 bases between. This CDR3 contains 17 residues. Germline V lookup: CDR1 MGHRA, CDR2 YSYEKL. CDR3 region: CASSQEVAVGLSNEQFF. DNA of the CDR3: TGCGCCAGCAGCCAAGAGGTAGCGGTCGGTTTAAGCAATGAGCAGTTCTTC.

The J gene is TRBJ1-1, the V gene TRBV14; 9 nucleotides align to TRBD1. In germline, CDR1 is SGHDN, CDR2 FVKESK. Trimming at V came to 4 bases and at J to 1 base, leaving 1 base not matched to a gene. There are 14 residues in the CDR3. The CDR3 DNA follows: TGTGCCAGCAGCCCGGACAGGGGGAACACTGAAGCTTTCTTT. Translating gives CASSPDRGNTEAFF.

The V and J genes are TRBV7-6 and TRBJ2-3; D possibly corresponds to TRBD2 (5 bases). The CDR3 runs to 12 residues. In germline, CDR1 is SGHVS, CDR2 FNYEAQ. V was cut by 2 bases and J by 8 bases, with 8 bases left in between. CDR3 sequence (DNA): TGTGCCAGCAGCTTATCTCGGGGTACGCAGTATTTT. This translates into CASSLSRGTQYF.

V gene TRBV14 combines with J gene TRBJ1-1; D is unclear. CDR3 length: 14 amino acids. From germline, CDR1 is SGHDN and CDR2 FVKESK. V shed 1 base and J shed 4 bases, with 10 bases lying between them. CDR3 in DNA: TGTGCCAGCAGCCAAGTTCGGGAGGGCACTGAAGCTTTCTTT. This encodes CASSQVREGTEAFF.

This chain uses TRBV9 with TRBJ2-7; unclear D gene. The CDR3 extends over 17 amino acids. The germline V and J ends were trimmed by 0 bases and 2 bases, with 18 bases remaining between them. Germline assignment: CDR1 SGDLS and CDR2 YYNGEE. CDR3 sequence (DNA): TGTGCCAGCAGCGTAGCTGACTCGCCTCGAGAACCCTACGAGCAGTACTTC. It codes for CASSVADSPREPYEQYF.

V and J are TRBV4-3 and TRBJ1-2; 9 bases are a match to TRBD1. CDR1 and CDR2 (germline): LGHNA, YSLEER. The ends lost 1 base at V and 8 bases at J; junction bases unmatched: 14. The CDR3 totals 17 residues. CDR3 sequence: CASSQAPISGTGSGYTF. CDR3 nucleotides: TGCGCCAGCAGCCAAGCCCCTATATCCGGGACAGGGAGCGGCTACACCTTC.

The rearrangement links TRBV29-1 to TRBJ1-1, with a tentative D call TRBD1 (6 bases). Trimming took 3 bases from V and 1 from J, leaving 15 bases between them. This CDR3 spans 15 amino acids. Germline-derived CDR1 and CDR2 are SQVTM and ANQGSEA. CDR3 loop: CSVDLVGQQNTEAFF. CDR3 nucleotides: TGCAGCGTTGATTTGGTTGGACAGCAGAACACTGAAGCTTTCTTT.

CDR3 sequence reads: CASSPRADNYEQYF. The CDR3 DNA reads as TGTGCCAGCAGCCCCCGTGCGGACAACTACGAGCAGTACTTC. V usage is TRBV9 and J usage is TRBJ2-7; tentatively, D is TRBD1 (5 bases). This CDR3 region has 14 residues. The germline CDR1 and CDR2 sequences are SGDLS and YYNGEE. Trimming removed 4 bases from V and 3 bases from J, with 14 bases in between.

This chain connects TRBV5-1 to TRBJ2-1, with a possible D match to TRBD2 (6 bases). CDR3 length equals 14 residues. V lost 5 bases and J 0 bases, leaving 9 bases between the germline ends. From germline, CDR1 is SGHRS and CDR2 YFSETQ. CDR3 protein: CASSRGASYNEQFF. The CDR3, as DNA: TGCGCCAGCAGTCGCGGGGCCTCCTACAATGAGCAGTTCTTC.

V is TRBV4-1 and J is TRBJ1-4; D unresolved. CDR1 and CDR2 from the germline V gene are MGHRA and YSYEKL. This CDR3 has 17 amino acids. V was pared by 0 bases and J by 6 bases, with 17 bases between. CDR3: CASSQDVRAVIDEKLFF. For the CDR3, the DNA is TGCGCCAGCAGCCAAGATGTGCGGGCAGTTATTGATGAAAAACTGTTTTTT.

This chain uses TRBV6-6 with TRBJ2-1; the match to TRBD2 covers 8 bases. The V segment lost 5 bases and the J segment 9 bases; nucleotides outside the gene matches: 12. CDR1 is MNHNY and CDR2 is SVGAGI in the germline V gene (reference sequence). CDR3 length: 15 residues. CDR3 sequence reads: CASSPPGTRSSEQFF. The CDR3 nucleotides are TGTGCCAGCAGTCCCCCGGGGACTAGATCCAGTGAGCAGTTCTTC.

This chain connects TRBV5-5 to TRBJ1-4; 7 bases match TRBD1. Germline V lookup: CDR1 SGHKS, CDR2 YYEKEE (reference sequence). The V gene end was trimmed by 0 bases and the J gene end by 8 bases; junction bases not matched to a gene: 4. The CDR3 is made up of 14 amino acids. The CDR3 coding sequence is TGTGCCAGCAGCTTGGCCTCAGGGGGAGAAAAACTGTTTTTT. Residues: CASSLASGGEKLFF.

This chain uses TRBV15 with TRBJ1-3; D is unresolved. V shed 0 bases and J shed 6 bases, with 12 bases lying between them. Per germline, CDR1 LNHNV and CDR2 YYDKDF (reference sequence). The CDR3 runs 15 residues. The CDR3 region has the DNA TGTGCCACCAGCAGAGAACGGGTTATTGAAAACACCATATATTTT. This translates into CATSRERVIENTIYF.

CDR3 region: CASSSIGGSGNTIYF. CDR3 DNA sequence: TGCGCCAGCAGCTCGATCGGGGGCTCTGGAAACACCATATATTTT. This chain links TRBV5-1 with TRBJ1-3, with a tentative D call TRBD1 (5 bases). V was clipped by 3 bases and J by 0 bases, with 10 bases between them. Germline-derived CDR1 and CDR2 are SGHRS and YFSETQ. CDR3 length equals 15 residues.

The chain uses TRBV7-3 and TRBJ2-3, with 9 bases identical to TRBD1. Germline lookup yields CDR1 SGHTA and CDR2 FQGTGA. The CDR3 spans 15 residues. Unmatched junction bases numbered 4, after V lost 4 bases and J lost 2 bases. CDR3 DNA sequence: TGTGCCAGCAGCTCGACAGGGGGTTTCACAGATACGCAGTATTTT. Encoded protein: CASSSTGGFTDTQYF.

V usage is TRBV5-6 and J usage is TRBJ1-1; 11 bases are a match to TRBD1. Germline V gene lookup returns CDR1 SGHDT and CDR2 YYEEEE. J gave up 1 base and V 2 bases, and 4 bases lay outside the gene matches. The CDR3 spans 16 residues. CDR3 sequence: CASSFWTGGRNTEAFF. In nucleotides, the CDR3 is TGTGCCAGCAGCTTTTGGACAGGGGGCCGGAACACTGAAGCTTTCTTT. The full variable domain, in which reference TRBV5-6 and TRBJ1-1 provide the parts outside the CDR3, is DAGVTQSPTHLIKTRGQQVTLRCSPKSGHDTVSWYQQALGQGPQFIFQYYEEEERQRGNFPDRFSGHQFPNYSSELNVNALLLGDSALYLCASSFWTGGRNTEAFFGQGTRLTVV.

The chain uses TRBV18 and TRBJ1-1; D is unresolved. The V and J ends lost 4 bases and 1 base respectively, with 16 bases between them. Germline V gives CDR1 KGHSH, CDR2 LQKENI. This CDR3 has 16 amino acids. In DNA form, the CDR3 reads TGTGCCAGCTCACTTACCCAAGGAGGAGGGAACACTGAAGCTTTCTTT. Amino acid sequence: CASSLTQGGGNTEAFF.

The chain has TRBV5-8 and TRBJ1-3; TRBD1 might be the D (5 bases). This CDR3 contains 17 residues. In germline, CDR1 is SGHTS, CDR2 YDEGEE. Trimming left V 2 bases short and J 1 base short, with 16 bases between. The CDR3 loop reads CASSFRDFVSSGNTIYF. The DNA for the CDR3 is TGTGCCAGCAGCTTTCGGGACTTCGTCTCTTCTGGAAACACCATATATTTT.

The chain has TRBV5-6 and TRBJ2-1; maybe TRBD2 (6 bases). CDR1 and CDR2 (germline): SGHDT, YYEEEE. Trimming shortened V by 3 bases and J by 4 bases, and 14 bases separated the two germline ends. CDR3 length equals 15 residues. CDR3 DNA: TGTGCCAGCAGCTCATTCGGGGGAAGGTACAATGAGCAGTTCTTC. It codes for CASSSFGGRYNEQFF.

CDR3 bases: TGTGCCAGCAGCTACATCGGCGGGGGGGCCGCCTACAATGAGCAGTTCTTC. Its protein is CASSYIGGGAAYNEQFF. J is TRBJ2-1 and V is TRBV13, with 9 nucleotides matching TRBD2. The germline CDR1 and CDR2 sequences are PRHDT and FYEKMQ (reference sequence). V lost 4 bases to trimming and J lost 2 bases; unmatched junction nucleotides: 9. CDR3 size: 17 residues.

The V and J genes are TRBV9 and TRBJ2-1; TRBD2 matches 10 bases. Germline V gene lookup returns CDR1 SGDLS and CDR2 YYNGEE. The ends lost 4 bases at V and 6 bases at J; junction bases unmatched: 7. CDR3 length: 15 amino acids. CDR3 loop: CASSRQTSGINEQFF. DNA for the CDR3: TGTGCCAGCAGCCGACAAACTAGCGGGATCAATGAGCAGTTCTTC.

The chain couples TRBV6-5 to TRBJ1-6; no clear D. The CDR3 length is 12 residues. Trimming removed 2 bases from V and 7 bases from J, with 3 bases in between. Germline V lookup: CDR1 MNHEY, CDR2 SVGAGI. The chain's CDR3 is CASSYPNSPLHF. Here the CDR3 DNA reads TGTGCCAGCAGTTACCCGAATTCACCCCTCCACTTT.

The chain combines TRBV7-9 with TRBJ2-1; 9 nucleotides line up with TRBD2. The CDR3 is made up of 19 amino acids. Germline values: CDR1 SEHNR, CDR2 FQNEAQ (reference sequence). V was clipped by 5 bases and J by 4 bases; unmatched bases: 18. Here the CDR3 DNA reads TGTGCCAGCAGCCCCCCCGCGCATCAAAGACTAGCGGATTACAATGAGCAGTTCTTC. Protein product: CASSPPAHQRLADYNEQFF.

The CDR3 bases are TGTGCCAGCAGCGGTGACAGGGGGGAGGCCCAAGAGACCCAGTACTTC. Translation gives CASSGDRGEAQETQYF. The chain couples TRBV9 to TRBJ2-5; 9 nucleotides align to TRBD1. After removal of 3 bases from V and 1 base from J, the junction contained 7 bases not matched to a gene. Germline values: CDR1 SGDLS, CDR2 YYNGEE. The CDR3 covers 16 residues. Drawing the rest from reference TRBV9 and TRBJ2-5, the complete variable domain is DSGVTQTPKHLITATGQRVTLRCSPRSGDLSVYWYQQSLDQGLQFLIQYYNGEERAKGNILERFSAQQFPDLHSELNLSSLELGDSALYFCASSGDRGEAQETQYFGPGTRLLVL.